The clone carrying this TCR beta chain appeared a few times. Antigen: not known. TCRdb used MiXCR to reprocess the 5' RACE reads, holding one entry per CDR3 protein. The sample has hundreds of thousands of distinct CDR3 sequences, around 17% seen once; the top ten hold 17%. This sample was included in a study of T cells after yellow fever vaccination. The ends were cut back, 5 bases at V and 9 bases at J, with 9 bases in the middle. The germline V gene has CDR1 SQVTM and CDR2 ANQGSEA. This CDR3 is 10 amino acids long. Overall study findings and caveats: Compared with primary, the secondary response was weaker and peaked at day 5, not 15.

The input for sequencing was PBMCs, taken around 5 days after the first yellow fever vaccination. This receptor was obtained from a man younger than 30 who received the YFV17D yellow fever vaccine. V is TRBV29-1 and J is TRBJ2-3; D is ambiguous. In DNA form, the CDR3 reads TGCAGCGTTCTCGAGGTAACGCAGTATTTT. Translation gives CSVLEVTQYF.